This T cell receptor (beta chain) was captured in a study of T-cell reconstitution after alpha-beta-depleted transplantation in children. General observations from the study: Reportedly, alpha-beta T cells present about two months post-transplant originated from several hundred expanded clones of graft origin. At day 60, the high TCRbeta diversity found in some patients originated from recipient T cells and thymic progenitors that had survived. Hyperexpanded clones declined; after one year, newly produced T cells mostly supplied diversity.

A note on this clonotype: Its antigen is as yet unknown.

For TCRbeta, the library was prepared with unique molecular identifiers. TCRdb independently ran MiXCR on the PCR reads; one entry per CDR3 protein. The sample records some 87,000 distinct CDR3 sequences, around 15% being singletons. The V gene's germline CDR1 is LNHNV and CDR2 YYDKDF (reference sequence). V was shortened by 1 base and J by 1 base, with 9 bases between the two germline ends. The CDR3 sequence is 15 residues long. This sequence originates from a male patient aged 2 to 10 who had a stem cell transplant for acute lymphoblastic leukemia, so the T cells may come from the graft donor. The sequencing here drew on PBMCs, mostly from graft donor cells, taken 180 days after TCRalphabeta/CD19-depleted stem cell transplant. This rearrangement joins TRBV15 to TRBJ2-3, with D possibly TRBD1 on 5 matching bases. CDR3 sequence: CATSRVDTGTDTQYF. The CDR3 coding sequence is TGTGCCACCAGCAGAGTGGACACCGGCACAGATACGCAGTATTTT.